Listed below are T cell receptor beta chains from one sample, sequenced in a study of OX40 agonist ivuxolimab in advanced cancers. Using immunoSEQ multiplex PCR, the repertoire was profiled, and TCRdb retains in-frame clones only, with some absent. The sample includes around 100,000 clones, around 87% of them seen just once. The sequencing used CD4+ or CD8+ T cells sorted from blood, collected in a trial of the OX40 agonist ivuxolimab. The receptors were sampled from an adult with an advanced solid tumor such as melanoma, head and neck, liver or kidney cancer. CDR3s include the opening cysteine and the closing phenylalanine or tryptophan. A D gene is named only where the DNA matches it firmly. Some rows have no size entry. The others give once, few or many, or a class for an expanded clone.

TRBD2,TRBV5-4,TRBJ2-1,.,CASSLGGTSGYNEQFF,TGTGCCAGCAGCTTGGGGGGGACTAGCGGCTACAATGAGCAGTTCTTC
.,TRBV10-1,TRBJ1-3,.,CASSKRPGQTPLGSSGNTIYF,TGCGCCAGCAGCAAACGACCCGGACAGACCCCTCTGGGAAGCTCTGGAAACACCATATATTTT
.,TRBV13,TRBJ1-2,.,CASSLDRADGYTF,TGTGCCAGCAGCTTAGACAGGGCAGATGGCTACACCTTC
TRBD2,TRBV7-3,TRBJ2-3,once,CASSGVLAGGADTQYF,TGTGCCAGCAGCGGGGTACTAGCGGGAGGCGCAGATACGCAGTATTTT
.,TRBV7-9,TRBJ2-2,.,CASSWGSGELFF,TGTGCCAGCAGCTGGGGGTCCGGGGAGCTGTTTTTT
TRBD2,TRBV9,TRBJ2-7,.,CASSVDSGGLPYEQYF,TGTGCCAGCAGCGTAGACAGCGGGGGCCTCCCCTACGAGCAGTACTTC
.,TRBV15,TRBJ2-2,.,CATTGPYTGELFF,TGTGCCACAACCGGGCCTTACACCGGGGAGCTGTTTTTT
.,TRBV2,TRBJ1-2,.,CASSVSTVGPNGYTF,TGTGCCAGCAGTGTTAGTACAGTGGGTCCTAATGGCTACACCTTC
.,TRBV28,TRBJ1-2,.,CASSSTATGPPFYGYTF,TGTGCCAGCAGTTCGACGGCCACAGGACCCCCCTTCTATGGCTACACCTTC
.,TRBV5-1,TRBJ1-1,.,CASSLGAGPTEAFF,TGCGCCAGCAGCTTGGGGGCAGGTCCCACTGAAGCTTTCTTT
TRBD1,TRBV4-1,TRBJ1-4,.,CASSLTGGGEKLFF,TGCGCCAGCAGCCTGACAGGGGGCGGCGAAAAACTGTTTTTT
TRBD2,TRBV27,TRBJ2-1,.,CASRPSSGRLIKREFF,TGTGCCAGCAGACCCTCTAGCGGGAGGCTCATCAAGCGGGAGTTCTTC
TRBD1,TRBV28,TRBJ2-5,few,CASSITGGEQETQYF,TGTGCCAGCAGTATTACAGGGGGCGAACAAGAGACCCAGTACTTC
.,TRBV9,TRBJ2-5,.,CASSPIVLAAWETQYF,TGTGCCAGCAGCCCGATAGTTTTGGCAGCTTGGGAGACCCAGTACTTC
TRBD1,TRBV6-6,TRBJ2-1,few,CASRTGTGQFDEQFF,TGTGCCAGCAGGACCGGGACAGGGCAATTCGATGAGCAGTTCTTC
.,TRBV5-6,TRBJ2-5,.,CASSQDPGLQETQYF,TGTGCCAGCAGCCAAGATCCGGGACTTCAAGAGACCCAGTACTTC
.,TRBV5-1,TRBJ2-7,.,CASSLVGINYEQYF,TGCGCCAGCAGCTTGGTAGGGATAAACTACGAGCAGTACTTC
.,TRBV6-6,TRBJ2-7,few,CASSYSGTTYEQYF,TGTGCCAGCAGTTACTCGGGGACCACCTACGAGCAGTACTTC
.,TRBV27,TRBJ2-1,.,CASRLGIYNEQFF,TGTGCCAGCAGGCTAGGGATATACAATGAGCAGTTCTTC
.,TRBV6-1,TRBJ2-2,.,CASSLKTGSPGELFF,TGTGCCAGCAGTCTAAAAACAGGATCTCCCGGGGAGCTGTTTTTT
TRBD1,TRBV9,TRBJ1-1,.,CASSVTGQLNTEAFF,TGTGCCAGCAGCGTAACGGGACAGCTGAACACTGAAGCTTTCTTT
.,TRBV27,TRBJ2-7,.,CASSLLGDEQYF,TGTGCCAGCAGTTTATTAGGGGACGAGCAGTACTTC
.,TRBV27,TRBJ1-5,.,CASSLLAGGGQPQHF,TGTGCCAGCAGTTTATTGGCGGGTGGAGGCCAGCCCCAGCATTTT
.,TRBV6-5,TRBJ1-4,.,CASSYSIPGTNEKLFF,TGTGCCAGCAGTTACTCGATTCCCGGCACTAATGAAAAACTGTTTTTT
.,TRBV6-6,TRBJ2-7,.,CASSWGYEQYF,TGTGCCAGCAGTTGGGGCTACGAGCAGTACTTC
TRBD2,TRBV5-1,TRBJ2-2,.,CASSFGGTNTGELFF,TGCGCCAGCAGCTTCGGGGGGACGAACACCGGGGAGCTGTTTTTT
.,TRBV5-1,TRBJ2-5,.,CASSWRGEKREETQYF,TGCGCCAGCAGCTGGCGGGGAGAGAAGCGGGAAGAGACCCAGTACTTC
TRBD2,TRBV11-3,TRBJ2-1,.,CASSPSGLAGAEQFF,TGTGCCAGCAGCCCCTCAGGACTAGCGGGTGCGGAGCAGTTCTTC
.,TRBV27,TRBJ2-5,.,CASSLMRKETQYF,TGTGCCAGCAGTTTAATGCGTAAAGAGACCCAGTACTTC
.,TRBV5-1,TRBJ2-6,.,CASDPGRSSGANVLTF,TGCGCCAGCGACCCGGGACGAAGCTCTGGGGCCAACGTCCTGACTTTC
.,TRBV7-8,TRBJ2-2,.,CASSLGSGQTGELFF,TGTGCCAGCAGCTTAGGCAGCGGGCAAACCGGGGAGCTGTTTTTT
.,TRBV6-5,TRBJ1-4,.,CASSRAFATNEKLFF,TGTGCCAGCAGTCGGGCGTTTGCAACTAATGAAAAACTGTTTTTT
TRBD1,TRBV7-9,TRBJ2-3,.,CASSSGTGGDPDTQYF,TGTGCCAGCAGCTCCGGGACAGGGGGCGATCCAGATACGCAGTATTTT
.,TRBV30,TRBJ2-7,.,CAWRTATYEQYF,TGTGCCTGGAGGACGGCGACCTACGAGCAGTACTTC
.,TRBV7-3,TRBJ2-3,.,CASSPTADTQYF,TGTGCCAGCAGCCCGACGGCAGATACGCAGTATTTT
.,TRBV29-1,TRBJ1-1,.,CSVERGGNTEAFF,TGCAGCGTTGAAAGGGGGGGGAACACTGAAGCTTTCTTT
TRBD2,TRBV7-9,TRBJ2-1,once,CASSRGLAGGLVGNEQFF,TGTGCCAGCAGCCGAGGACTAGCGGGGGGCCTTGTTGGCAATGAGCAGTTCTTC
TRBD1,TRBV5-6,TRBJ2-5,once,CASSAQGGAETQYF,TGTGCCAGCAGCGCGCAAGGGGGCGCGGAGACCCAGTACTTC
.,TRBV5-1,TRBJ2-7,.,CASSLGLAQEQYF,TGCGCCAGCAGCTTGGGGCTAGCGCAAGAGCAGTACTTC
.,TRBV5-1,TRBJ1-1,.,CASSLVANTEAFF,TGCGCCAGCAGCTTGGTCGCGAACACTGAAGCTTTCTTT
.,TRBV7-2,TRBJ1-2,few,CASSLGGAGRNYGYTF,TGTGCCAGCAGCTTAGGAGGGGCGGGGAGAAACTATGGCTACACCTTC
.,TRBV30,TRBJ1-2,.,CARKTGLREGYGYTF,TGTGCCCGCAAAACCGGGCTCAGGGAGGGATATGGCTACACCTTC